A single sample gave rise to the 18 T cell receptor beta chains below, sequenced in a study of human T cells and chemical hapten exposure. Time point meaning: pre-sensitization, week 0. Treatment indicated: therapeutic diphenylcyclopropenone sensitization with weekly scalp DPC. TCRdb processed the RACE reads anew with MiXCR; each CDR3 protein has one entry. The table has 300,000 to 450,000 distinct CDR3 sequences, roughly 4.6% seen once. The source material was whole blood, sampled in connection with sensitization to the hapten diphenylcyclopropenone (DPC). The source of these receptors is a woman aged 50 to 60 with alopecia areata. Some clones in this sample may be carry-over from other donors' samples.

This clonotype was recorded at least ten times. The chain has TRBV5-1 and TRBJ1-4; 7 bases map to TRBD1. V dropped 5 bases and J dropped 0; count of bases not matched to a gene: 4. The germline V gene has CDR1 SGHRS and CDR2 YFSETQ. This CDR3 comprises 15 residues. CDR3 region: CASRTGSTTNEKLFF. CDR3 nucleotide sequence: TGCGCCAGCAGGACAGGGTCGACAACTAATGAAAAACTGTTTTTT.

This rearrangement joins TRBV12-3 or TRBV12-4 to TRBJ1-6, with D unclear. V dropped 7 bases and J dropped 16 bases, with 14 bases sitting between them. There are 11 residues in the CDR3. The DNA for the CDR3 is TGTGCCAGCACTATTTTCGGGCCTCTCCACTTT. This translates into CASTIFGPLHF.

This clonotype was seen many times. J is TRBJ2-7 and V is TRBV7-8; a possible D gene is TRBD1 (5 bases). The germline V and J ends were trimmed by 2 bases and 1 base, with 6 bases remaining between them. The CDR3 loop spans 13 amino acids. The germline gives CDR1 SGHVS, CDR2 FQNEAQ. CDR3 amino acids: CASSLPGSYEQYF. In DNA form, the CDR3 reads TGTGCCAGCAGCTTACCAGGGTCCTACGAGCAGTACTTC.

The rearrangement uses TRBV5-1 and TRBJ2-3; 10 nucleotides line up with TRBD2. The CDR3 runs to 16 residues. The junction had 12 bases not matched to a gene; V was cut back by 6 bases and J by 5 bases. Germline values: CDR1 SGHRS, CDR2 YFSETQ. The chain's CDR3 is CASKALSGGAKDTQYF. The DNA for the CDR3 is TGCGCCAGCAAAGCCCTGAGCGGGGGGGCCAAAGATACGCAGTATTTT.

The V gene is TRBV4-1, the J gene TRBJ1-1, with TRBD1 matching 9 bases. Germline-derived CDR1 and CDR2 are MGHRA and YSYEKL. J lost 4 bases, V lost 3 bases, and 3 bases had no gene match. This CDR3 has 14 amino acids. CDR3 in DNA: TGCGCCAGCAGCCATCCGGACAGGGGCACTGAAGCTTTCTTT. This sequence encodes CASSHPDRGTEAFF.

V is TRBV6-1 and J is TRBJ1-2; 7 positions agree with TRBD1. V was pared by 1 base and J by 3 bases, with 11 bases of the junction left unmatched. The germline CDR1 and CDR2 sequences are MNHNS and SASEGT. The CDR3 is 17 amino acids. CDR3 residues: CASSEDRGPRGHYGYTF. CDR3 nucleotides: TGTGCCAGCAGTGAAGACAGGGGCCCAAGGGGGCACTATGGCTACACCTTC.

This clonotype has a count of ten or more. This chain connects TRBV13 to TRBJ2-7; 8 positions match TRBD1. The germline gives CDR1 PRHDT, CDR2 FYEKMQ (reference sequence). V dropped 3 bases and J dropped 6; count of bases not matched to a gene: 4. The CDR3 contains 13 residues. CDR3 loop: CASSFGQGSEQYF. CDR3 nucleotide sequence: TGTGCCAGCAGCTTCGGACAGGGCAGCGAGCAGTACTTC.

This clonotype was counted many times. The chain carries TRBV20-1 and TRBJ2-7; 7 bases align to TRBD2. V shed 3 bases and J 4 bases; nucleotides not matched to a gene: 9. Germline V lookup: CDR1 DFQATT, CDR2 SNEGSKA (reference sequence). The CDR3 has 14 amino acids. CDR3 loop: CSASQPGGGYEQYF. DNA for the CDR3: TGCAGTGCTAGCCAACCCGGGGGAGGGTACGAGCAGTACTTC.

This chain's CDR3 is CASSHDRGVTYEQYF. As DNA, the CDR3 is TGTGCCAGCAGTCACGACAGGGGTGTAACCTACGAGCAGTACTTC. V and J are TRBV12-3 or TRBV12-4 and TRBJ2-7; the match to TRBD1 covers 8 bases. The junction had 8 bases not matched to a gene; V was cut back by 5 bases and J by 2 bases. CDR3 length: 15 residues.

This clonotype showed up just a few times. The chain joins TRBV12-3 or TRBV12-4 to TRBJ2-1; D is perhaps TRBD1 (6 bases). The CDR3 runs to 17 residues. V gave up 1 base and J gave up 4 bases, with 17 bases separating them. The CDR3 DNA reads TGTGCCAGCAGTTTAGAAGATTGGACAGCAGCTTACAATGAGCAGTTCTTC. Translating gives CASSLEDWTAAYNEQFF.

This clonotype was found many times. V is TRBV7-2 and J is TRBJ2-6, with 9 bases that match TRBD1. CDR3 size: 17 residues. In germline, CDR1 is SGHTA, CDR2 FQGNSA. V was pared by 5 bases and J by 0 bases, with 5 bases of the junction left unmatched. The CDR3 sequence is CASSPGTGNSGANVLTF. The CDR3 coding sequence is TGTGCCAGCAGCCCCGGGACAGGGAACTCTGGGGCCAACGTCCTGACTTTC.

This clonotype has ten or more counts. This chain uses TRBV6-5 with TRBJ2-3; 13 bases are shared with TRBD2. Germline CDR1 MNHEY, CDR2 SVGAGI. This CDR3 is built from 19 residues. With V trimmed by 4 bases and J by 2 bases, 12 bases remained unmatched. The CDR3 sequence is CASSSQLAGGLHDTDTQYF. As DNA, the CDR3 is TGTGCCAGCAGTTCCCAACTAGCGGGGGGGCTCCACGACACAGATACGCAGTATTTT.

The table lists this clonotype with many counts. The J gene is TRBJ2-7, the V gene TRBV4-2; 9 bases agree with TRBD2. Germline loops: CDR1 LGHNA, CDR2 YNFKEQ. V lost 2 bases, J lost 2 bases, and 10 bases stayed unmatched. This CDR3 spans 17 amino acids. The CDR3 nucleotides read TGTGCCAGCAGCCAACAAGGTAGGGCTAGCGGGACCTACGAGCAGTACTTC. Amino acid sequence: CASSQQGRASGTYEQYF.

This clonotype was found many times. The chain links TRBV7-2 to TRBJ2-3; 10 bases are a match to TRBD1. CDR3 length equals 16 residues. CDR1 SGHTA and CDR2 FQGNSA come from the germline V gene. After removal of 5 bases from V and 3 bases from J, the junction contained 8 bases not matched to a gene. The CDR3: CASSPVTGGATDTQYF. In DNA form, the CDR3 reads TGTGCCAGCAGCCCGGTGACAGGGGGCGCGACAGATACGCAGTATTTT. The variable domain in full, with the rest retrieved from reference TRBV7-2 and TRBJ2-3, is GAGVSQSPSNKVTEKGKDVELRCDPISGHTALYWYRQSLGQGLEFLIYFQGNSAPDKSGLPSDRFSAERTGGSVSTLTIQRTQQEDSAVYLCASSPVTGGATDTQYFGPGTRLTVL.

Many counts were recorded for this clonotype. The V call is TRBV6-1, the J call TRBJ2-4, with D tentatively TRBD1 (5 bases). Trimming shortened V by 2 bases and J by 3 bases, and 8 bases separated the two germline ends. Germline CDR1 MNHNS, CDR2 SASEGT. This CDR3 contains 14 residues. This chain's CDR3 is CASSETGNKNIQYF. Written as DNA, the CDR3 is TGTGCCAGCAGTGAAACAGGAAACAAAAACATTCAGTACTTC.

Only one count was recorded for this clonotype. Possible read error: a much larger clone is one base away. The genes are TRBV20-1 and TRBJ2-7; no definite D call. The ends were cut back, 4 bases at V and 0 bases at J, with 19 bases in the middle. The CDR3 length is 16 residues. CDR1 is DFQATT and CDR2 is SNEGSKA in the germline V gene (reference sequence). The CDR3 DNA reads as TGCAGTGCTATAGAAAGACGGATCGAGCTCTCCTACGAGCAGTACTTC. It yields the protein CSAIERRIELSYEQYF.

This clonotype has only a few counts. The V and J genes are TRBV6-2 or TRBV6-3 and TRBJ1-1; D not resolved. Trimming cost V 0 bases and J 3 bases, with 14 bases left between them. The CDR3 is 16 amino acids. Per germline, CDR1 MNHEY and CDR2 SVGEGT. The CDR3: CASSYSPGEADTEAFF. The CDR3 region has the DNA TGTGCCAGCAGTTACTCGCCCGGAGAGGCTGACACTGAAGCTTTCTTT.

This clonotype was seen ten or more times. The chain joins TRBV27 to TRBJ2-2, with TRBD1 as a possible D gene (6 bases). CDR1 MNHEY and CDR2 SMNVEV come from the germline V gene (reference sequence). Trimming removed 4 bases from V and 4 bases from J, with 10 bases in between. This CDR3 is built from 14 residues. The CDR3 spells CASSWGRGTGELFF. CDR3 in DNA: TGTGCCAGCAGTTGGGGCAGGGGCACCGGGGAGCTGTTTTTT.